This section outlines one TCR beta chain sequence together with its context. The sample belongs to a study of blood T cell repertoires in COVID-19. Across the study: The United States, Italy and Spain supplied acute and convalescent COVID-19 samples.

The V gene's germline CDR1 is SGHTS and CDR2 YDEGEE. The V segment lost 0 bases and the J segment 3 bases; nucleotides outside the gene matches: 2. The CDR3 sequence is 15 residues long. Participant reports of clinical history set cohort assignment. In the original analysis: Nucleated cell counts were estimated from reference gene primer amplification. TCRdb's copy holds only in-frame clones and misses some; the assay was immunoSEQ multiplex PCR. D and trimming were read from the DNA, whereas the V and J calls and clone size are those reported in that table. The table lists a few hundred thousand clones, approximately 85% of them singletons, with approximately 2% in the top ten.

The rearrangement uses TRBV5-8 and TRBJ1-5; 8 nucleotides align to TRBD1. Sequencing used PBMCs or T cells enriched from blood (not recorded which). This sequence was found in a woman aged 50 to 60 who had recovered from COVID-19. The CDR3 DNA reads TGTGCCAGCAGCTTGGGGACAGGGCTCAATCAGCCCCAGCATTTT. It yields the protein CASSLGTGLNQPQHF.